This T cell receptor beta chain is drawn from a study of spatial heterogeneity in lung cancer. Study-level information: Alpha-chain sequences were detected in numbers that were consistently lower than beta-chain sequences.

The CDR3 spans 16 residues. The germline CDR1 and CDR2 sequences are LGHDT and YNNKEL (reference sequence). V lost 4 bases and J 5 bases, leaving 19 bases between the germline ends. At least ten counts were recorded for this clonotype. Its cognate antigen is unknown. Study-level findings and limits: Within tumors, counts of expanded alpha and beta TCRs tracked tumor mutation counts.

As for time point: sample taken at primary tumor resection. Via MiXCR, TCRdb re-called the 5' RACE reads, giving one row per CDR3 protein. The sample consists of 400 to 500 distinct CDR3 sequences, approximately 14% of them appearing once. The sample was lung tumor tissue, taken at surgery. The clonotype was recovered from a female donor with early-stage non-small cell lung cancer. This chain joins TRBV3-1 and TRBJ2-3; TRBD2 is a possible D gene (5 bases). The DNA of the CDR3 is TGTGCCAGCAGCCTCAAGACTCCGCGGGCGAGAGATACGCAGTATTTT. It yields the protein CASSLKTPRARDTQYF.